This TCR beta chain stems from a study of blood T cell repertoires in COVID-19. Looking at the study overall: Sites in the United States, Italy and Spain provided acute and convalescent COVID-19 samples. Sources were T cells, B-cell-depleted T cells, or PBMCs; the material itself was cDNA or gDNA.

Study processing details: Estimation of nucleated cell counts was performed using reference gene primer amplification. Some clones are missing from TCRdb's copy, which holds only in-frame ones; the method was immunoSEQ multiplex PCR. Clonal size and the V and J genes are those of that table, whereas D and trimming came from the DNA. Found here are under 250,000 clones, more than 75% of them singletons; the top ten hold about 12%. Losses at the gene ends were 5 bases for V and 5 bases for J; bases not matched to a gene: 7. This CDR3 is built from 14 residues. Germline V gene sequence: CDR1 SNHLY, CDR2 FYNNEI.

The TCR originated in a man older than 75 with acute or convalescent COVID-19. The source material was peripheral blood. The chain has TRBV2 and TRBJ2-7; the match to TRBD2 covers 9 bases. Here the CDR3 DNA reads TGTGCCAGCAGTCTTAGCGGGAGTTTGAACGAGCAGTACTTC. It yields the protein CASSLSGSLNEQYF.